This T cell receptor (beta chain) was found in a study of cytomegalovirus exposure and HLA in healthy donors. Study summary: From 150 million to 200 million T cells, an earlier analysis saw roughly 110 million unique TCR beta sequences.

A note on this clone: The antigen is not known.

The PCR was carried out with 60 Vbeta primers and 13 Jbeta primers. This table comes from immunoSEQ multiplex PCR, and its TCRdb copy is limited to in-frame clones, with some not included. The repertoire has over 95,000 clones, 76% of them found once; the top ten carry roughly 12%. The germline V gene encodes CDR1 SNHLY and CDR2 FYNNEI. With V trimmed by 4 bases and J by 6 bases, 8 bases remained unmatched. The CDR3 has 15 residues. General study points: While the bulk of TCR sequences proved rare, some public TCRs turned up in many donors. Most subjects' HLA-A and HLA-B alleles were reportedly predicted from TCR beta sequences. Donors were assumed by presence/absence analyses to have roughly uniform sequencing depth.

This TCR derives from a woman between 35 and 50 years old in good health and CMV-seropositive. Sequenced input: PBMCs. This chain links TRBV2 with TRBJ2-1, with TRBD2 matching 8 bases. CDR3 amino acids: CASSVPGGPFNEQFF. The DNA of the CDR3 is TGTGCCAGCAGTGTACCGGGGGGGCCTTTCAATGAGCAGTTCTTC.